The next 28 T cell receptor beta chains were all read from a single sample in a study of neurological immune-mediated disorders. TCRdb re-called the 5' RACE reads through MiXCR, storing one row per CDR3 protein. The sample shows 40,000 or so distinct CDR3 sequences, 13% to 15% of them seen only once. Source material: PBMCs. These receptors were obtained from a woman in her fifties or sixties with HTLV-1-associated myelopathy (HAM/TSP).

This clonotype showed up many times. CDR3 in amino acids: CAISELGSRETQYF. In DNA, the CDR3 is TGTGCCATCAGTGAGCTAGGAAGTCGAGAGACCCAGTACTTC. The gene calls are TRBV10-3 and TRBJ2-5; D is unclear. This CDR3 is 14 amino acids long. The V end lost 2 bases, the J end lost 4 bases, and 11 bases lay between the germline ends. The germline CDR1 and CDR2 sequences are ENHRY and SYGVKD.

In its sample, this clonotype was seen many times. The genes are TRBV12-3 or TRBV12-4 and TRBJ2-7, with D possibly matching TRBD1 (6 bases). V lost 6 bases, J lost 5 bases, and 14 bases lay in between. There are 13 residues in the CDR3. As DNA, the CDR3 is TGTGCCAGCAGGCATACAGGGTCCCACGAGCAGTACTTC. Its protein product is CASRHTGSHEQYF.

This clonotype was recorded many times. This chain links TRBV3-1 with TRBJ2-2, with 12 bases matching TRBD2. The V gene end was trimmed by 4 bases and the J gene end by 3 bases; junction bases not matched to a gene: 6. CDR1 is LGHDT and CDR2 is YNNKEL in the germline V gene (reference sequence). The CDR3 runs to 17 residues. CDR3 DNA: TGTGCCAGCAGCCTCCGACTAGCGGGGGCCTACACCGGGGAGCTGTTTTTT. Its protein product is CASSLRLAGAYTGELFF.

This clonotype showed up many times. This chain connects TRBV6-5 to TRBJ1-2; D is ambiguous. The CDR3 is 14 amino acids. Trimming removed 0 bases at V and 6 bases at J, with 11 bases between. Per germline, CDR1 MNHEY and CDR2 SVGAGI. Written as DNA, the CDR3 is TGTGCCAGCAGTTACTCGAGCGGCAGTCATGGCTACACCTTC. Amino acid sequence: CASSYSSGSHGYTF.

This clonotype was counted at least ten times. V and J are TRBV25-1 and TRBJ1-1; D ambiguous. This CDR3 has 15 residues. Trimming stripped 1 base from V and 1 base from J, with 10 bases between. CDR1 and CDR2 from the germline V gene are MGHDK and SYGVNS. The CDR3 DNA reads TGTGCCAGCAGTGAATTTGCCAGCGAGAACACTGAAGCTTTCTTT. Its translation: CASSEFASENTEAFF.

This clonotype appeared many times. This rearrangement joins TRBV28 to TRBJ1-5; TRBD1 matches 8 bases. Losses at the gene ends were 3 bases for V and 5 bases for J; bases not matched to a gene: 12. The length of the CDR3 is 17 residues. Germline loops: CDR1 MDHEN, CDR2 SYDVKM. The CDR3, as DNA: TGTGCCAGCAGTTTTGTAGGGAGGACAGGGTTAGATCAGCCCCAGCATTTT. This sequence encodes CASSFVGRTGLDQPQHF.

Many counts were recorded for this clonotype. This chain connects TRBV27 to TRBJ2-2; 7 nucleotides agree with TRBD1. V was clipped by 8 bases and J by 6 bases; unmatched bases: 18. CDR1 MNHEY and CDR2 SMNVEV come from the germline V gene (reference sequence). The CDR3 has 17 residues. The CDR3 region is CASLRDSTFLDAGELFF. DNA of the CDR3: TGTGCCAGCCTACGGGACAGCACTTTTTTAGACGCCGGGGAGCTGTTTTTT.

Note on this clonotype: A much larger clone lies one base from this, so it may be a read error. The chain's CDR3 is CASSFNSWIYGYTF. CDR3 in DNA: TGTGCCAGCAGCTTCAATTCATGGATCTATGGCTACACCTTC. The V gene is TRBV7-9, the J gene TRBJ1-2; D uncertain. The CDR3 covers 14 residues. Between the trimmed V and J ends, which lost 3 bases and 4 bases, there was a span of 12 bases. CDR1 is SEHNR, CDR2 FQNEAQ, per germline (reference sequence).

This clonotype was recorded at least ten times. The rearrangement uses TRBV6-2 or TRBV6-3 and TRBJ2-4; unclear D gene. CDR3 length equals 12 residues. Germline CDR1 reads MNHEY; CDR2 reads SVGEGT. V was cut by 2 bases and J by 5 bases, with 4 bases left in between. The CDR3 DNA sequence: TGTGCCAGCAGTTACGAAGAAAACATTCAGTACTTC. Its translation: CASSYEENIQYF.

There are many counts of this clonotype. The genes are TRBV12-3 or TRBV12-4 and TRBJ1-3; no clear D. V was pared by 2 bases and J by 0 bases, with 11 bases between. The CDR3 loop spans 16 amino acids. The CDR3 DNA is TGTGCCAGCAGTTTAAGCCGGTATAACTCTGGAAACACCATATATTTT. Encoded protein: CASSLSRYNSGNTIYF.

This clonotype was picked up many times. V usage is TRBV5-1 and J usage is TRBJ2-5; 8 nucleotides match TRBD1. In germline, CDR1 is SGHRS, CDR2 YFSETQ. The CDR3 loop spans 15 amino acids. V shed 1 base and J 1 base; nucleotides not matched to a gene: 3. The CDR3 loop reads CASSLTGGFQETQYF. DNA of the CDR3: TGCGCCAGCAGCTTGACAGGGGGTTTCCAAGAGACCCAGTACTTC.

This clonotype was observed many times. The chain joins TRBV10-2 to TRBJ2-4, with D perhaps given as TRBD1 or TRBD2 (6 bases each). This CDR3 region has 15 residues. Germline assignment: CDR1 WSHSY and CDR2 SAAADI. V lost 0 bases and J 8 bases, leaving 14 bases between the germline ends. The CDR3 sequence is CASSESWGAGDIQYF. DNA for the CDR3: TGCGCCAGCAGTGAGTCTTGGGGGGCTGGAGACATTCAGTACTTC.

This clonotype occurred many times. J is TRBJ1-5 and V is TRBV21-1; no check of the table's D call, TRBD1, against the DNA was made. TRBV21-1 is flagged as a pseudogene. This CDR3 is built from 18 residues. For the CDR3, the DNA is TGTGCCAGCAGCTCCTGGACGTTTGGTAGGGGTTTCAATCAGCCCCAGCATTTT. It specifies CASSSWTFGRGFNQPQHF.

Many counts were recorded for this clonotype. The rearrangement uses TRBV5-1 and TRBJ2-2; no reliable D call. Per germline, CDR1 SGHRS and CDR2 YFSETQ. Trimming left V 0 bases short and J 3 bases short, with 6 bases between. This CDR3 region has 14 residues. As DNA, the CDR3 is TGCGCCAGCAGCTTGGTATTGGACACCGGGGAGCTGTTTTTT. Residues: CASSLVLDTGELFF.

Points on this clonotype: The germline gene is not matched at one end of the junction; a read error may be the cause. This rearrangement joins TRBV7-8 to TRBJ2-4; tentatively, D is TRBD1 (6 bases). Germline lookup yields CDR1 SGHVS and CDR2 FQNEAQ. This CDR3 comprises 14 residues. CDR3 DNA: TGTACCAGCAACTCACAGGGTGGCAAAAACATTCAGTACTTC. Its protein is CTSNSQGGKNIQYF. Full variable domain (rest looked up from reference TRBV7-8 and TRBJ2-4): GAGVSQSPRYKVAKRGQDVALRCDPISGHVSLFWYQQALGQGPEFLTYFQNEAQLDKSGLPSDRFFAERPEGSVSTLKIQRTQQEDSAVYLCTSNSQGGKNIQYFGAGTRLSVL.

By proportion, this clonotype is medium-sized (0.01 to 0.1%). The CDR3 bases are TGTGCCAGCAGTTACTCCCCGTTAGAGGCCGGTGGAAACACCATATATTTT. The encoded protein is CASSYSPLEAGGNTIYF. V gene TRBV6-5 combines with J gene TRBJ1-3; D unclear. The germline gives CDR1 MNHEY, CDR2 SVGAGI. The CDR3 totals 17 residues. V shed 0 bases and J shed 3 bases, with 15 bases lying between them.

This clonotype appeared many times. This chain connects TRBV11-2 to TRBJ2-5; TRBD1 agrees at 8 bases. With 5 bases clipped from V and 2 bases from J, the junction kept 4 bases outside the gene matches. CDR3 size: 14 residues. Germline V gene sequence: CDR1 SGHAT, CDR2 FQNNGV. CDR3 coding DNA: TGTGCCAGCAGCCCGGACAGGGTACAAGAGACCCAGTACTTC. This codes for CASSPDRVQETQYF.

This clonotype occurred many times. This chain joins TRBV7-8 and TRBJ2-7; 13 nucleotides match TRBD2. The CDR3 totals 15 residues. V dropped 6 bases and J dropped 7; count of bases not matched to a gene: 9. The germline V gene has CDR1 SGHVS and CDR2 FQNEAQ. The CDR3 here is CASSYRLAGGREQYF. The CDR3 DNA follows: TGTGCCAGCAGTTACAGACTAGCGGGGGGTAGGGAGCAGTACTTC.

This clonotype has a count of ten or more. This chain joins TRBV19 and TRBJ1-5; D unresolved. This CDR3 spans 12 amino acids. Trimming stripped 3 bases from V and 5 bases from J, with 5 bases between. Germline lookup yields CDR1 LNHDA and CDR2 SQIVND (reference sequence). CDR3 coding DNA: TGTGCCAGTAGTATTTTGGATCAGCCCCAGCATTTT. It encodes CASSILDQPQHF.

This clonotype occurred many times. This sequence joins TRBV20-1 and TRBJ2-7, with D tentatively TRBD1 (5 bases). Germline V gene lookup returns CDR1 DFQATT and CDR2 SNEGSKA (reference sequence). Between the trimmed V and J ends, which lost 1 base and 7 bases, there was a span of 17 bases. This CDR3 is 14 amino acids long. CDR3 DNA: TGCAGTGCTAGAGGTGGAACAGGTGTTAAAGAGCAGTACTTC. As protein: CSARGGTGVKEQYF.

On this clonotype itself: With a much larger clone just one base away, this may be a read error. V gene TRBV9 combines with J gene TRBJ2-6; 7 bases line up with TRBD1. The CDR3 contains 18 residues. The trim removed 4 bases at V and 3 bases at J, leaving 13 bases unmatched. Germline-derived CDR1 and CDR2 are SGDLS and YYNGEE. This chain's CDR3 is CASSIVSRGGDGANVLTF. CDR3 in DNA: TGTGCCAGCAGCATAGTTTCTAGAGGGGGCGATGGGGCCAACGTCCTGACTTTC.

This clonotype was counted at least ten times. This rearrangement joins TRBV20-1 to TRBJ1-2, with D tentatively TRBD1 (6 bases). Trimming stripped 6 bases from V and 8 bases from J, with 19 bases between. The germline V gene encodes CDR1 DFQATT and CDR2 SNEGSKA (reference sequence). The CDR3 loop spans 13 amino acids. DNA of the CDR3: TGCAGTGCAAGGGGGGACCCAAGCGGCGGCTACACCTTC. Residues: CSARGDPSGGYTF.

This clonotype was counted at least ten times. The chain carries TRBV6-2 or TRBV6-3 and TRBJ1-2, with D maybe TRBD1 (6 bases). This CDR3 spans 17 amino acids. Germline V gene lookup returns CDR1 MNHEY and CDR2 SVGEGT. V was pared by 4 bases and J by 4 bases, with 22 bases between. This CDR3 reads CASSSTSGAGGGYGYTF. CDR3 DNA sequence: TGTGCCAGCAGTTCAACGTCGGGGGCCGGCGGAGGCTATGGCTACACCTTC.

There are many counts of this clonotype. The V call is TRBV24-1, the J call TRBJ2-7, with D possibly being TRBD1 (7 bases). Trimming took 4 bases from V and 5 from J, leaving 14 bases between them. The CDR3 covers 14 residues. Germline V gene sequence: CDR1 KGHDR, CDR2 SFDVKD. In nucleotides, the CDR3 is TGTGCCACCAGTGAGGGGGGACAGTCCCACGAGCAGTACTTC. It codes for CATSEGGQSHEQYF.

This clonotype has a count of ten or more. In DNA, the CDR3 is TGTGCCAGTACACGTCCGAATGAAAAACTGTTTTTT. As protein: CASTRPNEKLFF. This chain connects TRBV12-3 or TRBV12-4 to TRBJ1-4, with D unresolved. This CDR3 has 12 amino acids. The V gene lost 9 bases and the J gene lost 5 bases, with 10 bases spanning the gap.

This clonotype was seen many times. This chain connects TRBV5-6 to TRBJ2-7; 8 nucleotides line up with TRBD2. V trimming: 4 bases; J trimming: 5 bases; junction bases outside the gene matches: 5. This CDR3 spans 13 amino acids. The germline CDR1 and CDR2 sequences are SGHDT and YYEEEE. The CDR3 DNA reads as TGTGCCAGCAGCAGCGGGGGACTCGACGAGCAGTACTTC. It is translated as CASSSGGLDEQYF.

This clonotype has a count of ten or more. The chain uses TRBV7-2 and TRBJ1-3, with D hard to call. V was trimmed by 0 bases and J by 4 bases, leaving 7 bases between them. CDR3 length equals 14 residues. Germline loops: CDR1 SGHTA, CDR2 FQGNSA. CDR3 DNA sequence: TGTGCCAGCAGCTTAGCTGGGCCCGGAAACACCATATATTTT. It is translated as CASSLAGPGNTIYF.

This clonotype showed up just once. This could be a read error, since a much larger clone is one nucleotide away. CDR3 sequence: CATGGAYNSHLHF. The CDR3 DNA is TGTGCCACCGGAGGGGCCTATAATTCACACCTCCACTTT. This chain joins TRBV27 and TRBJ1-6, with D possibly TRBD1 on 5 matching bases. Germline assignment: CDR1 MNHEY and CDR2 SMNVEV (reference sequence). The CDR3 totals 13 residues.